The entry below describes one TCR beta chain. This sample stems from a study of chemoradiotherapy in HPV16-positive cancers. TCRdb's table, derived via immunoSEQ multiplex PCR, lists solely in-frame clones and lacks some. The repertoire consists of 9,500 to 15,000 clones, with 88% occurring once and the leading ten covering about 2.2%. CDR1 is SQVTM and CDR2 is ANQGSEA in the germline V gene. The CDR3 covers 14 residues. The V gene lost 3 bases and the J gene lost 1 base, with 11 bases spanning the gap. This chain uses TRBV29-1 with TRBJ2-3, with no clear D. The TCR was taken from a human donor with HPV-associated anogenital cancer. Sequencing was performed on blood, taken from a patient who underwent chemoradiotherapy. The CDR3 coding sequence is TGCAGCGTTGAGAGGACCGTCGGCACAGATACGCAGTATTTT. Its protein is CSVERTVGTDTQYF.